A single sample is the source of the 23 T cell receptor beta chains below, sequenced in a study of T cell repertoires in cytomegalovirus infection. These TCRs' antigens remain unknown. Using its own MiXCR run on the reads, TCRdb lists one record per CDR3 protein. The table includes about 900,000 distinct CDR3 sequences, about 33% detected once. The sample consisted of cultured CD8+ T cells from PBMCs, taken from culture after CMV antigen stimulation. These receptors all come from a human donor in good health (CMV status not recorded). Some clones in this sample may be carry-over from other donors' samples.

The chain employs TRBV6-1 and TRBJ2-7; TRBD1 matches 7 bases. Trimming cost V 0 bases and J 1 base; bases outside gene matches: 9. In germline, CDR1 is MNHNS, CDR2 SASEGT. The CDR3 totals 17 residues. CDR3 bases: TGTGCCAGCAGTGAAGCCGAACCCGGGACAGTGTCCTACGAGCAGTACGTC. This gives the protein CASSEAEPGTVSYEQYV.

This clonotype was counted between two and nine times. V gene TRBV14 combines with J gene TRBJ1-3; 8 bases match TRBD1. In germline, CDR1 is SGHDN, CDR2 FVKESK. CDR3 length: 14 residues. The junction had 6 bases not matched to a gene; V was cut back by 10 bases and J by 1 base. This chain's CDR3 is CATSDRGSGNTIYF. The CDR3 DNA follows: TGTGCCACCTCCGACAGGGGATCTGGAAACACCATATATTTT.

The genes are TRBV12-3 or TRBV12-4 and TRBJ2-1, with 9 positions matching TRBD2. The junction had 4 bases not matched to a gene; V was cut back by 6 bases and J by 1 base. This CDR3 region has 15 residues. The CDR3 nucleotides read TGTGCCAGCAGCAAGCGGGGGGAATCCTACAATGAGCAGTTCTTC. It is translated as CASSKRGESYNEQFF.

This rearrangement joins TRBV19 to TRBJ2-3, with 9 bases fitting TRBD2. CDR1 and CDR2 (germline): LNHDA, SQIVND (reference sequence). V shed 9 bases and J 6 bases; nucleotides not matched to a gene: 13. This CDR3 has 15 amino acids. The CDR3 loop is CASRGRTSAADTQYF. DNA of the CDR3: TGTGCCAGCCGTGGAAGGACTAGCGCGGCGGATACGCAGTATTTT. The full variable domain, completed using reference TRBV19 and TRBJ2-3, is DGGITQSPKYLFRKEGQNVTLSCEQNLNHDAMYWYRQDPGQGLRLIYYSQIVNDFQKGDIAEGYSVSREKKESFPLTVTSAQKNPTAFYLCASRGRTSAADTQYFGPGTRLTVL.

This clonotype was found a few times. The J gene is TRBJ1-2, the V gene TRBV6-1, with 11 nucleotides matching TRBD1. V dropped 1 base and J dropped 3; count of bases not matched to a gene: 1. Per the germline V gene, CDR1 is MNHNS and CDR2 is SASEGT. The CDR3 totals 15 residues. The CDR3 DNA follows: TGTGCCAGCAGTGAAGGGACAGGGGGCTACTATGGCTACACCTTC. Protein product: CASSEGTGGYYGYTF.

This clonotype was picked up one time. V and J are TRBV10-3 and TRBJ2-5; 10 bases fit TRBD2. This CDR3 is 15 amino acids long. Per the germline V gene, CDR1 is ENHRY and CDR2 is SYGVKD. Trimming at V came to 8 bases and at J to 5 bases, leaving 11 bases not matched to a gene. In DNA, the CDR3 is TGTGCCATCCGGAACTCAGCGGGGGGGGGGGAGACCCAGTACTTC. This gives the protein CAIRNSAGGGETQYF.

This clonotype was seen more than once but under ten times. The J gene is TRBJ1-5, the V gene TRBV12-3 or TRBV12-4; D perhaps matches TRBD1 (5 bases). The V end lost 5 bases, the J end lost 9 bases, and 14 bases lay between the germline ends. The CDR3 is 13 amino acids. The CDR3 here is CASSDGALLPQHF. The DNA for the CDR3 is TGTGCCAGCAGTGACGGGGCATTGCTGCCCCAGCATTTT.

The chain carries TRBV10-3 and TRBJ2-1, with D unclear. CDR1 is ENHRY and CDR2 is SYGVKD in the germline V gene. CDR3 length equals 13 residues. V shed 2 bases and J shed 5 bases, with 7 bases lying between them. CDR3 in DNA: TGTGCCATCAGTGAGAGAAGCAACAATGAGCAGTTCTTC. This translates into CAISERSNNEQFF.

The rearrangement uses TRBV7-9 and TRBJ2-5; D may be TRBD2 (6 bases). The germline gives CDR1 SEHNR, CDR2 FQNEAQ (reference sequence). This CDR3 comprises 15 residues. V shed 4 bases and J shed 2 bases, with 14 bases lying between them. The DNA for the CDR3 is TGTGCCAGCAGCTCCCGGGACTTCGATCAAGAGACCCAGTACTTC. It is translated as CASSSRDFDQETQYF.

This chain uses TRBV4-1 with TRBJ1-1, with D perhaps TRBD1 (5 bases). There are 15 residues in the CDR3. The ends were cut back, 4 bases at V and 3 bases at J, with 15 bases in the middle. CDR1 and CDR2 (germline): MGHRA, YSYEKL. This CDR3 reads CASSRASGTHTEAFF. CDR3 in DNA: TGCGCCAGCAGCCGCGCCTCGGGGACCCACACTGAAGCTTTCTTT.

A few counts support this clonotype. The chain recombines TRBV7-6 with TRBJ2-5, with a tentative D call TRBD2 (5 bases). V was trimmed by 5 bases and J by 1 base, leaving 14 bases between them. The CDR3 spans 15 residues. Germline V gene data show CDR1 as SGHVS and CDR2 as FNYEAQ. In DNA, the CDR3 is TGTGCCAGCAGCAGCTTCCGGGGATTCCAAGAGACCCAGTACTTC. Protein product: CASSSFRGFQETQYF.

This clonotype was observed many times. CDR3 sequence: CASSLDVSNTEAFF. The DNA of the CDR3 is TGTGCCAGCAGCTTGGATGTATCGAACACTGAAGCTTTCTTT. This chain connects TRBV5-5 to TRBJ1-1; D not certain. The CDR3 contains 14 residues. Germline V gives CDR1 SGHKS, CDR2 YYEKEE (reference sequence). The V gene lost 0 bases and the J gene lost 1 base, with 7 bases spanning the gap. Full variable domain (remainder filled in from reference TRBV5-5 and TRBJ1-1): DAGVTQSPTHLIKTRGQQVTLRCSPISGHKSVSWYQQVLGQGPQFIFQYYEKEERGRGNFPDRFSARQFPNYSSELNVNALLLGDSALYLCASSLDVSNTEAFFGQGTRLTVV.

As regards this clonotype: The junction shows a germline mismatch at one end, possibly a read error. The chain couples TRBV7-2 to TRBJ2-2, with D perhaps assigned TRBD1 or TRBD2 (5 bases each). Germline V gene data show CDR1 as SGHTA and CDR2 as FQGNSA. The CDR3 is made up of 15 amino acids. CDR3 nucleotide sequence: TGTGCCAACAGCTCCCTCGTGGGGGTGACCGGGGAGCTGTTTTTT. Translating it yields CANSSLVGVTGELFF. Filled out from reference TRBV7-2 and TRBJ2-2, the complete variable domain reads GAGVSQSPSNKVTEKGKDVELRCDPISGHTALYWYRQSLGQGLEFLIYFQGNSAPDKSGLPSDRFSAERTGGSVSTLTIQRTQQEDSAVYLCANSSLVGVTGELFFGEGSRLTVL.

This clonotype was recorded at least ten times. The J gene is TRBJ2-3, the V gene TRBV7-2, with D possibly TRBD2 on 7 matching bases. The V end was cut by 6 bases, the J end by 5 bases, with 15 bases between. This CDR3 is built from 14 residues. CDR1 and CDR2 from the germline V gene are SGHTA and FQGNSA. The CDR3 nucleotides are TGTGCCAGCAGTTGGGGGGGGCATAGAGATACGCAGTATTTT. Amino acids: CASSWGGHRDTQYF.

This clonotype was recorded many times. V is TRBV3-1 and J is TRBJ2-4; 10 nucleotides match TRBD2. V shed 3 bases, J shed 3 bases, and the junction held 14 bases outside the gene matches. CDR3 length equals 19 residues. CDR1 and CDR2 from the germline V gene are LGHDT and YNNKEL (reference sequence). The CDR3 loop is CASSHWILAGVEGKNIQYF. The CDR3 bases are TGTGCCAGCAGCCATTGGATTCTAGCGGGGGTGGAAGGCAAAAACATTCAGTACTTC. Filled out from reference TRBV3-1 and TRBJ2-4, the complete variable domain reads DTAVSQTPKYLVTQMGNDKSIKCEQNLGHDTMYWYKQDSKKFLKIMFSYNNKELIINETVPNRFSPKSPDKAHLNLHINSLELGDSAVYFCASSHWILAGVEGKNIQYFGAGTRLSVL.

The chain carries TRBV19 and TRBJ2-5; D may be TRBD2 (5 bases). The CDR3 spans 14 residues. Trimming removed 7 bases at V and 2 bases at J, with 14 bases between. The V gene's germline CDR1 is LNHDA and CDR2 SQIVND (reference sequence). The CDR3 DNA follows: TGTGCCAGTACCTCCCCCCGGGAACAAGAGACCCAGTACTTC. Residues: CASTSPREQETQYF. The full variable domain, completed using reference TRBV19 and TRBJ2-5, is DGGITQSPKYLFRKEGQNVTLSCEQNLNHDAMYWYRQDPGQGLRLIYYSQIVNDFQKGDIAEGYSVSREKKESFPLTVTSAQKNPTAFYLCASTSPREQETQYFGPGTRLLVL.

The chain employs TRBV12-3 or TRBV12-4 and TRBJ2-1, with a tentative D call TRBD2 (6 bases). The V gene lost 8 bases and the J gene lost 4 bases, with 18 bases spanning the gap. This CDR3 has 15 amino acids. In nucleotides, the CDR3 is TGTGCCAGCCGACTCCTGGCGGGGACGTACAATGAGCAGTTCTTC. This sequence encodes CASRLLAGTYNEQFF.

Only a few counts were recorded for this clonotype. The CDR3, as DNA: TGTGCCAGCAGCCCCGCTGGTAACAATGAGCAGTTCTTC. As protein: CASSPAGNNEQFF. The chain carries TRBV7-6 and TRBJ2-1, with D hard to call. Trimming took off 5 bases at V and 5 bases at J, with 10 bases between the two ends. Germline CDR1 SGHVS, CDR2 FNYEAQ. This CDR3 region has 13 residues.

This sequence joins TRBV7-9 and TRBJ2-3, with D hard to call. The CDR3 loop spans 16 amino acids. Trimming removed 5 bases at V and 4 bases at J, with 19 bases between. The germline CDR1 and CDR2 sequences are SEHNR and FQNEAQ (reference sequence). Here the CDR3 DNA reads TGTGCCAGCAGCGTAGGCTGGGCCACCGTTGCAGATACGCAGTATTTT. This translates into CASSVGWATVADTQYF.

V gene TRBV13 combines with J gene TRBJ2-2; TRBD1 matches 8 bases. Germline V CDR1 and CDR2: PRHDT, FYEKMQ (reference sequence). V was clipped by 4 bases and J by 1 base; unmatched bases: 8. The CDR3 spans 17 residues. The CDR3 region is CASSSADRGLNTGELFF. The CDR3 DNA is TGTGCCAGCAGCTCCGCCGACAGGGGTCTGAACACCGGGGAGCTGTTTTTT.

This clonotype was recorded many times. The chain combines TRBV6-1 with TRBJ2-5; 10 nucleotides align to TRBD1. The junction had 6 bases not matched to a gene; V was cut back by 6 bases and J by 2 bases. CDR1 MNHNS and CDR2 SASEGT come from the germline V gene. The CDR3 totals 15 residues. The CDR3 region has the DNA TGTGCCAGCAGCCCCCGGGGACAGGGGCAAGAGACCCAGTACTTC. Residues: CASSPRGQGQETQYF.

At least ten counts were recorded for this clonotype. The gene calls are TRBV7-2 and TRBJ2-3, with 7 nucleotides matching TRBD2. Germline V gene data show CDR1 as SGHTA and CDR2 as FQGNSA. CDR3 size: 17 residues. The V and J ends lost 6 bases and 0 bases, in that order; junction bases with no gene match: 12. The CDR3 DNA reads TGTGCCAGCAGTTCGGGACTAACCCTCCCTAGCACAGATACGCAGTATTTT. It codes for CASSSGLTLPSTDTQYF.

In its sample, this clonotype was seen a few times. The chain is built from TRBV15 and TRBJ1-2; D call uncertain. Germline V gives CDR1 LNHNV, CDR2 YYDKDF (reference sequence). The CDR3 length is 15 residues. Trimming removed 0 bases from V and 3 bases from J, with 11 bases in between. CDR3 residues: CATSRDAANYYGYTF. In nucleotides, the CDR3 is TGTGCCACCAGCAGAGATGCCGCGAACTACTATGGCTACACCTTC.